These 28 T cell receptor beta chains originate from one sample sequenced in a study of T-cell reconstitution after alpha-beta-depleted transplantation in children. Unique molecular identifiers were used in preparing the TCRbeta library. TCRdb used MiXCR to reprocess the PCR reads, holding one entry per CDR3 protein. Among 28,000 or so distinct CDR3 sequences listed, 18% were seen once. This specimen consisted of PBMCs, mostly from graft donor cells, obtained 60 days after TCRalphabeta/CD19-depleted stem cell transplant. These receptors came from a male patient aged 2 to 9 who had a stem cell transplant for acute lymphoblastic leukemia, so the T cells may come from the graft donor.

This chain links TRBV6-1 with TRBJ2-2, with D uncertain. CDR1 MNHNS and CDR2 SASEGT come from the germline V gene. V gave up 4 bases and J gave up 0 bases, with 3 bases separating them. CDR3 size: 13 residues. The CDR3 nucleotides are TGTGCCAGCAGTGTTGCGAACACCGGGGAGCTGTTTTTT. As protein: CASSVANTGELFF.

This clonotype was seen at least ten times. This sequence joins TRBV28 and TRBJ1-1; no reliable D call. Trimming left V 3 bases short and J 1 base short, with 12 bases between. Germline CDR1 and CDR2: MDHEN and SYDVKM. The CDR3 extends over 15 amino acids. The CDR3 nucleotides are TGTGCCAGCAGTTTCTCCCTGGGAAAGAACACTGAAGCTTTCTTT. It yields the protein CASSFSLGKNTEAFF.

The J gene is TRBJ2-2, the V gene TRBV6-2 or TRBV6-3; D perhaps matches TRBD1 (6 bases). Germline lookup yields CDR1 MNHEY and CDR2 SVGEGT. The CDR3 length is 13 residues. Deletions cut 1 base from V and 6 bases from J, with 6 bases between. The CDR3 here is CASSYWGPGELFF. In nucleotides, the CDR3 is TGTGCCAGCAGTTACTGGGGGCCCGGGGAGCTGTTTTTT.

This clonotype came up many times. The chain carries TRBV7-9 and TRBJ1-2; D remains ambiguous. The CDR3 length is 15 residues. V lost 5 bases and J lost 0, with 13 bases in between. Looked up from germline, CDR1 is SEHNR and CDR2 is FQNEAQ (reference sequence). CDR3 amino acids: CASSPSQSTNYGYTF. The CDR3 DNA follows: TGTGCCAGCAGCCCCTCACAGAGTACTAACTATGGCTACACCTTC. Full variable domain (rest looked up from reference TRBV7-9 and TRBJ1-2): DTGVSQNPRHKITKRGQNVTFRCDPISEHNRLYWYRQTLGQGPEFLTYFQNEAQLEKSRLLSDRFSAERPKGSFSTLEIQRTEQGDSAMYLCASSPSQSTNYGYTFGSGTRLTVV.

CDR3 protein: CSADQQGYGYTF. CDR3 coding DNA: TGCAGTGCTGATCAACAGGGCTATGGCTACACCTTC. This chain uses TRBV20-1 with TRBJ1-2, with D perhaps TRBD1 (6 bases). Trimming removed 5 bases at V and 4 bases at J, with 11 bases between. Germline V CDR1 and CDR2: DFQATT, SNEGSKA (reference sequence). This CDR3 has 12 residues.

The CDR3 coding sequence is TGTGCCAGCAGTGATGACAGTAAGAACACTGAAGCTTTCTTT. Amino acid sequence: CASSDDSKNTEAFF. The chain combines TRBV2 with TRBJ1-1; tentatively, D is TRBD1 (5 bases). The CDR3 runs 14 residues. The V end was cut by 3 bases, the J end by 1 base, with 9 bases between. Germline CDR1 is SNHLY and CDR2 is FYNNEI.

The chain has TRBV5-1 and TRBJ2-5; perhaps TRBD2 as D (6 bases). Germline loops: CDR1 SGHRS, CDR2 YFSETQ. The CDR3 has 15 residues. V gave up 4 bases and J gave up 7 bases, with 20 bases separating them. This chain's CDR3 is CASSPGTAREGTQYF. The CDR3 nucleotides read TGCGCCAGCAGCCCCGGGACTGCGCGTGAAGGGACCCAGTACTTC. Full variable domain (rest looked up from reference TRBV5-1 and TRBJ2-5): KAGVTQTPRYLIKTRGQQVTLSCSPISGHRSVSWYQQTPGQGLQFLFEYFSETQRNKGNFPGRFSGRQFSNSRSEMNVSTLELGDSALYLCASSPGTAREGTQYFGPGTRLLVL.

The rearrangement links TRBV7-9 to TRBJ1-1; the match to TRBD1 covers 7 bases. Germline CDR1 SEHNR, CDR2 FQNEAQ (reference sequence). J gave up 10 bases and V 4 bases, and 3 bases lay outside the gene matches. The CDR3 runs to 11 residues. The CDR3 DNA reads as TGTGCCAGCAGCTGGGGACAGACAGCTTTCTTT. Protein sequence: CASSWGQTAFF.

This clonotype was detected ten times or more. The CDR3 loop reads CASCRTVSSLTGNTIYF. CDR3 nucleotides: TGTGCCAGCTGTCGGACAGTCAGCTCCCTCACTGGAAACACCATATATTTT. The chain has TRBV12-3 or TRBV12-4 and TRBJ1-3; perhaps TRBD1 as D (6 bases). The CDR3 extends over 17 amino acids. V was trimmed by 8 bases and J by 2 bases, leaving 22 bases between them.

This clonotype was recorded many times. V usage is TRBV5-1 and J usage is TRBJ1-1; D gene uncertain. V dropped 4 bases and J dropped 2 bases, with 9 bases sitting between them. The germline V gene has CDR1 SGHRS and CDR2 YFSETQ. The CDR3 loop spans 13 amino acids. The CDR3 loop reads CASSRQLNTEAFF. CDR3 in DNA: TGCGCCAGCAGCAGGCAGCTTAACACTGAAGCTTTCTTT. The whole variable domain, remainder taken from reference TRBV5-1 and TRBJ1-1, is KAGVTQTPRYLIKTRGQQVTLSCSPISGHRSVSWYQQTPGQGLQFLFEYFSETQRNKGNFPGRFSGRQFSNSRSEMNVSTLELGDSALYLCASSRQLNTEAFFGQGTRLTVV.

This clonotype was seen ten or more times. The rearrangement links TRBV20-1 to TRBJ2-7, with TRBD2 as a possible D gene (5 bases). The CDR3 contains 12 residues. CDR1 DFQATT and CDR2 SNEGSKA come from the germline V gene (reference sequence). Trimming pared 1 base from V and 2 bases from J, leaving 6 bases between. The CDR3 DNA sequence: TGCAGTGCTAGAGGGGGAGCCTACGAGCAGTACTTC. The encoded protein is CSARGGAYEQYF.

Judged by abundance, this clonotype is medium-sized. The DNA for the CDR3 is TGTGCCACCAGCAGAGATCAGAGCTTTTACACCGGGGAGCTGTTTTTT. As protein: CATSRDQSFYTGELFF. This chain links TRBV15 with TRBJ2-2; D not resolved. Germline-derived CDR1 and CDR2 are LNHNV and YYDKDF (reference sequence). The CDR3 extends over 16 amino acids. Trimming removed 0 bases at V and 3 bases at J, with 11 bases between.

This clonotype was observed at least ten times. The J gene is TRBJ2-3, the V gene TRBV5-4, with D hard to call. Germline-derived CDR1 and CDR2 are SGHNT and YYREEE (reference sequence). Trimming shortened V by 4 bases and J by 7 bases, and 10 bases separated the two germline ends. The CDR3 is 12 residues long. The CDR3 DNA follows: TGTGCCAGCAGCGCGGACCAAAATACGCAGTATTTT. Protein: CASSADQNTQYF.

The chain employs TRBV7-3 and TRBJ2-2; D ambiguous. The CDR3 contains 15 residues. Deletions cut 5 bases from V and 2 bases from J, with 12 bases between. CDR1 SGHTA and CDR2 FQGTGA come from the germline V gene. The CDR3 sequence: CASSDGPSNTGELFF. The CDR3 bases are TGTGCCAGCAGCGATGGACCGAGCAACACCGGGGAGCTGTTTTTT.

This clonotype has only a few counts. The CDR3 is CASSLVWDREYTGELFF. CDR3 coding DNA: TGTGCCAGCAGCTTAGTGTGGGACAGGGAGTACACCGGGGAGCTGTTTTTT. The genes are TRBV7-8 and TRBJ2-2, with TRBD1 matching over 9 bases. This CDR3 has 17 residues. Per the germline V gene, CDR1 is SGHVS and CDR2 is FQNEAQ. Trimming removed 1 base from V and 3 bases from J; junction bases left unmatched: 6.

This clonotype was found a few times. The chain uses TRBV13 and TRBJ1-2; TRBD1 matches 9 bases. V lost 3 bases to trimming and J lost 6 bases; unmatched junction nucleotides: 5. Germline V gives CDR1 PRHDT, CDR2 FYEKMQ (reference sequence). The CDR3 runs to 14 residues. The CDR3 region has the DNA TGTGCCAGCAGCTTCCGGGACAGGGTGAATGGCTACACCTTC. This codes for CASSFRDRVNGYTF.

This clonotype was seen only a few times. V gene TRBV7-9 combines with J gene TRBJ2-3; D remains unclear. Per the germline V gene, CDR1 is SEHNR and CDR2 is FQNEAQ (reference sequence). The CDR3 is made up of 16 amino acids. Trimming shortened V by 6 bases and J by 0 bases, and 16 bases separated the two germline ends. CDR3 nucleotide sequence: TGTGCCAGCAGTATAGGGCCTCGGTCTAGCACAGATACGCAGTATTTT. Protein sequence: CASSIGPRSSTDTQYF.

This clonotype has just a few counts. J is TRBJ1-3 and V is TRBV12-3 or TRBV12-4; D is ambiguous. Trimming left V 0 bases short and J 4 bases short, with 4 bases between. The CDR3 is 13 residues long. DNA of the CDR3: TGTGCCAGCAGTTTAGCCTCGGGAAACACCATATATTTT. This encodes CASSLASGNTIYF.

This clonotype was counted only a few times. The genes are TRBV20-1 and TRBJ1-4; 9 bases are shared with TRBD1. This CDR3 comprises 14 residues. With 5 bases clipped from V and 5 bases from J, the junction kept 6 bases outside the gene matches. From germline, CDR1 is DFQATT and CDR2 SNEGSKA (reference sequence). This CDR3 reads CSARHGTGNEKLFF. The CDR3 DNA reads TGCAGTGCTCGTCACGGGACAGGGAATGAAAAACTGTTTTTT.

The gene calls are TRBV20-1 and TRBJ2-1, with 12 bases that match TRBD2. CDR1 is DFQATT, CDR2 SNEGSKA, per germline (reference sequence). The CDR3 covers 17 residues. V gave up 3 bases and J gave up 3 bases; unmatched junction bases: 9. Here the CDR3 reads CSARKALTSGSYNEQFF. DNA of the CDR3: TGCAGTGCTAGGAAAGCTTTGACTAGCGGGAGCTACAATGAGCAGTTCTTC.

This clonotype was observed many times. The chain couples TRBV20-1 to TRBJ1-5; maybe TRBD1 (6 bases). This CDR3 is 13 amino acids long. The V gene lost 6 bases and the J gene lost 6 bases, with 15 bases spanning the gap. Germline assignment: CDR1 DFQATT and CDR2 SNEGSKA (reference sequence). The CDR3 region has the DNA TGCAGTGCCCCCTTGGGCAGGGGTCAGCCCCAGCATTTT. This encodes CSAPLGRGQPQHF.

The table lists this clonotype with a few counts. V usage is TRBV7-2 and J usage is TRBJ2-3; maybe TRBD2 (6 bases). The V end lost 3 bases, the J end lost 1 base, and 11 bases lay between the germline ends. This CDR3 is 15 amino acids long. Germline V gene sequence: CDR1 SGHTA, CDR2 FQGNSA. CDR3 nucleotide sequence: TGTGCCAGCAGCTTGCTCCCGGGGGGCACAGATACGCAGTATTTT. Translating gives CASSLLPGGTDTQYF.

This clonotype has only a few counts. The rearrangement joins TRBV19 to TRBJ2-1; 9 positions match TRBD2. V dropped 1 base and J dropped 4; count of bases not matched to a gene: 5. Germline V gene data show CDR1 as LNHDA and CDR2 as SQIVND (reference sequence). The length of the CDR3 is 16 residues. This CDR3 reads CASSIARGGVYNEQFF. CDR3 in DNA: TGTGCCAGTAGTATAGCACGCGGGGGGGTTTACAATGAGCAGTTCTTC. Full variable domain (remainder filled in from reference TRBV19 and TRBJ2-1): DGGITQSPKYLFRKEGQNVTLSCEQNLNHDAMYWYRQDPGQGLRLIYYSQIVNDFQKGDIAEGYSVSREKKESFPLTVTSAQKNPTAFYLCASSIARGGVYNEQFFGPGTRLTVL.

Many counts were recorded for this clonotype. V and J are TRBV7-9 and TRBJ2-5; D possibly corresponds to TRBD2 (6 bases). This CDR3 comprises 13 residues. With 3 bases removed from V and 7 bases from J, the gap between germline ends came to 12 bases. Germline lookup yields CDR1 SEHNR and CDR2 FQNEAQ (reference sequence). The DNA of the CDR3 is TGTGCCAGCAGCTTCGGTACGGAGGGGACCCAGTACTTC. Translated, it gives CASSFGTEGTQYF.

V gene TRBV12-3 or TRBV12-4 combines with J gene TRBJ1-1; D gene uncertain. With 9 bases removed from V and 0 bases from J, the gap between germline ends came to 8 bases. This CDR3 region has 12 residues. The CDR3 DNA reads TGTGCCAGTCGACGTGTGAACACTGAAGCTTTCTTT. Its translation is CASRRVNTEAFF.

This clonotype was seen ten or more times. The chain links TRBV12-3 or TRBV12-4 to TRBJ1-1, with D uncertain. CDR3 length: 11 residues. V lost 7 bases, J lost 1 base, and 4 bases lay in between. CDR3 in amino acids: CASTRNTEAFF. The CDR3, as DNA: TGTGCCAGCACCAGGAACACTGAAGCTTTCTTT.

V is TRBV10-1 and J is TRBJ1-1, with 8 bases that match TRBD1. The CDR3 covers 14 residues. Looked up from germline, CDR1 is WNHNN and CDR2 is SYGVQD (reference sequence). J was trimmed by 7 bases and V by 2 bases; bases with no gene match: 6. CDR3 in amino acids: CASSERTGTLEAFF. The CDR3 nucleotides read TGCGCCAGCAGTGAGAGGACAGGGACCCTTGAAGCTTTCTTT.

This clonotype was detected many times. The J gene is TRBJ2-3, the V gene TRBV5-1; 12 bases match TRBD2. CDR1 and CDR2 from the germline V gene are SGHRS and YFSETQ. This CDR3 has 16 amino acids. The ends lost 4 bases at V and 8 bases at J; junction bases unmatched: 11. CDR3 in amino acids: CASSRGLAGPLGTQYF. CDR3 sequence (DNA): TGCGCCAGCAGCCGTGGACTAGCGGGGCCGTTGGGTACGCAGTATTTT.